These 6 T cell receptor beta chains share one sample of origin, sequenced in a study of technical replicates of blood from a few donors. The repertoire was sequenced with immunoSEQ multiplex PCR; TCRdb's copy has only in-frame clones and lacks some. The sample includes about 59,000 clones, roughly 97% of them seen just once. The sample comprised T cells isolated from PBMCs. All receptors derive from a human donor in good health.

The rearrangement joins TRBV4-1 to TRBJ2-7; D ambiguous. The germline CDR1 and CDR2 sequences are MGHRA and YSYEKL. This CDR3 contains 14 residues. V was cut by 1 base and J by 4 bases, with 11 bases left in between. The CDR3, as DNA: TGCGCCAGCAGCCAAGCTACTGGAGCGTACGAGCAGTACTTC. This sequence encodes CASSQATGAYEQYF.

The gene calls are TRBV6-1 and TRBJ1-5, with a possible D match to TRBD1 (6 bases). This CDR3 has 14 residues. The ends were cut back, 7 bases at V and 7 bases at J, with 17 bases in the middle. Germline-derived CDR1 and CDR2 are MNHNS and SASEGT. CDR3 DNA sequence: TGTGCCAGCACCCGGGAGGGGGGGGGCCAGCCCCAGCATTTT. It yields the protein CASTREGGGQPQHF.

The V and J genes are TRBV29-1 and TRBJ1-2, with D uncertain. This CDR3 comprises 14 residues. The ends were cut back, 5 bases at V and 4 bases at J, with 17 bases in the middle. CDR1 is SQVTM and CDR2 is ANQGSEA in the germline V gene. CDR3 sequence: CSVRAAEDVYGYTF. Written as DNA, the CDR3 is TGCAGCGTTAGGGCCGCGGAGGATGTCTATGGCTACACCTTC.

The rearrangement uses TRBV9 and TRBJ2-1; TRBD2 aligns across 8 bases. Looked up from germline, CDR1 is SGDLS and CDR2 is YYNGEE. This CDR3 has 17 residues. Unmatched junction bases numbered 9, after V lost 4 bases and J lost 0 bases. CDR3 in DNA: TGTGCCAGCAGCCCGACCGTAGCGGGGAGCTCCTACAATGAGCAGTTCTTC. Its translation: CASSPTVAGSSYNEQFF.

The V call is TRBV13, the J call TRBJ2-1; D ambiguous. There are 15 residues in the CDR3. CDR1 and CDR2 from the germline V gene are PRHDT and FYEKMQ (reference sequence). V was shortened by 2 bases and J by 6 bases, with 14 bases between the two germline ends. CDR3 loop: CASSLQESLANEQFF. In DNA form, the CDR3 reads TGTGCCAGCAGCTTACAAGAATCTCTGGCCAATGAGCAGTTCTTC. Looking up the rest from reference TRBV13 and TRBJ2-1 gives the full variable domain: AAGVIQSPRHLIKEKRETATLKCYPIPRHDTVYWYQQGPGQDPQFLISFYEKMQSDKGSIPDRFSAQQFSDYHSELNMSSLELGDSALYFCASSLQESLANEQFFGPGTRLTVL.

The chain joins TRBV7-8 to TRBJ1-1; 7 bases map to TRBD1. The CDR3 loop spans 14 amino acids. V lost 5 bases to trimming and J lost 7 bases; unmatched junction nucleotides: 10. From germline, CDR1 is SGHVS and CDR2 FQNEAQ. For the CDR3, the DNA is TGTGCCAGCAGCGCGCAAGGGGGCACACTTGAAGCTTTCTTT. Residues: CASSAQGGTLEAFF. Full variable domain (outside the CDR3, taken from reference TRBV7-8 and TRBJ1-1): GAGVSQSPRYKVAKRGQDVALRCDPISGHVSLFWYQQALGQGPEFLTYFQNEAQLDKSGLPSDRFFAERPEGSVSTLKIQRTQQEDSAVYLCASSAQGGTLEAFFGQGTRLTVV.